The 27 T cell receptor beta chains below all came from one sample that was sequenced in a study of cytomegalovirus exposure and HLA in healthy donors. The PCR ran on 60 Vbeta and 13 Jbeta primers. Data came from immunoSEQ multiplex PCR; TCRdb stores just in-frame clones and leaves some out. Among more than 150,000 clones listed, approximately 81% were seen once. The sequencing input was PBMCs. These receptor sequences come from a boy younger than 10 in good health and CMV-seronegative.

The CDR3 DNA is TGTGCCAGCAGTTTATTTGCGGGAGGGCCGCAAGAGACCCAGTACTTC. The encoded protein is CASSLFAGGPQETQYF. The chain combines TRBV27 with TRBJ2-5, with 9 bases lining up with TRBD2. Unmatched junction bases numbered 5, after V lost 1 base and J lost 2 bases. The germline V gene encodes CDR1 MNHEY and CDR2 SMNVEV (reference sequence). This CDR3 region has 16 residues.

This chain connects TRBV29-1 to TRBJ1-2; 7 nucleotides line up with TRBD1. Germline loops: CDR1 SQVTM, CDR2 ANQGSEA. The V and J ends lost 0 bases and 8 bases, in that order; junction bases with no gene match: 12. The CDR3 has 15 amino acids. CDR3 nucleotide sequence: TGCAGCGTTGAAGATGCAGACAGGGCTTCAGAGGGCTACACCTTC. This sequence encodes CSVEDADRASEGYTF.

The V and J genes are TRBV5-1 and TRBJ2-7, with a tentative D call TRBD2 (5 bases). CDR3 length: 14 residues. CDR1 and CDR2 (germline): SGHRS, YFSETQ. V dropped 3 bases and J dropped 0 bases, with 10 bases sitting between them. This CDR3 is CASSSGISSYEQYF. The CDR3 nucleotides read TGCGCCAGCAGCTCCGGGATTAGCTCCTACGAGCAGTACTTC.

The CDR3 here is CASSIHPGEYSNQPQHF. CDR3 bases: TGTGCCAGTAGTATTCACCCGGGGGAATATAGCAATCAGCCCCAGCATTTT. This rearrangement joins TRBV19 to TRBJ1-5; D is perhaps TRBD1 (5 bases). In germline, CDR1 is LNHDA, CDR2 SQIVND (reference sequence). The CDR3 covers 17 residues. Between the trimmed V and J ends, which lost 3 bases and 0 bases, there was a span of 15 bases. Supplemented by reference TRBV19 and TRBJ1-5, the full variable domain reads DGGITQSPKYLFRKEGQNVTLSCEQNLNHDAMYWYRQDPGQGLRLIYYSQIVNDFQKGDIAEGYSVSREKKESFPLTVTSAQKNPTAFYLCASSIHPGEYSNQPQHFGDGTRLSIL.

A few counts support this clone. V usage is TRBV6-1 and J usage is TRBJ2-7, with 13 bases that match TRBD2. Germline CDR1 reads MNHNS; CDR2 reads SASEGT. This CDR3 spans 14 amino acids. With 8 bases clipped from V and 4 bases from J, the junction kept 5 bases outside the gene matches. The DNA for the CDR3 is TGTGCCAGCGCTGGACTAGCGGGAGCTTACGAGCAGTACTTC. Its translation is CASAGLAGAYEQYF.

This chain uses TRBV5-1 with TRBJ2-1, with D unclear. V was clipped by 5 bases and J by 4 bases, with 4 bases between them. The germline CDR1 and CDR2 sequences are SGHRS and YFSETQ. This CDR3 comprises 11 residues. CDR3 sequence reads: CASSLYNEQFF. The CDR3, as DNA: TGCGCCAGCAGTTTATACAATGAGCAGTTCTTC.

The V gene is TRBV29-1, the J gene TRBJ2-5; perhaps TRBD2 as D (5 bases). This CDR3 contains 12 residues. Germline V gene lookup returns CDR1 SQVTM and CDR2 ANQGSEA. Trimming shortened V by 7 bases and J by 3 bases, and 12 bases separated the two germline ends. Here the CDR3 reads CSAEGSEETQYF. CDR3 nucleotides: TGCAGCGCTGAGGGCAGTGAAGAGACCCAGTACTTC.

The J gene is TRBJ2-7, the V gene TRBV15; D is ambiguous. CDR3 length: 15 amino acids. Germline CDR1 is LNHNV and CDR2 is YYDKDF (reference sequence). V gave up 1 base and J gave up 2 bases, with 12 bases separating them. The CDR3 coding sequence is TGTGCCACCAGCAGAGGCGGCACCTCGACCTACGAGCAGTACTTC. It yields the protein CATSRGGTSTYEQYF.

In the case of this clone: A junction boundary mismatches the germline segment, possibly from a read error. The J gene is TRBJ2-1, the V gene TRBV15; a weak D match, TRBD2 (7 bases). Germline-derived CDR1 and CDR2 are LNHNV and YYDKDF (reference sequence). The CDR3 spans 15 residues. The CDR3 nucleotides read TGTGCCACCAGCAGGAGGGGGGGATCCTATAATGAGCAGTTCTTC. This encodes CATSRRGGSYNEQFF.

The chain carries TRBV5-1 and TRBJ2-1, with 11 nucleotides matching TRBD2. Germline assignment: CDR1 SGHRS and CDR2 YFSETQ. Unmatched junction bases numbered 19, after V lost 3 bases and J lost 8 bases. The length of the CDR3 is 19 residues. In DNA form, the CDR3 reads TGCGCCAGCAGCTCGAGAACCTCGGGACTAGCGGAGGTCGGCGATGAGCAGTTCTTC. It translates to CASSSRTSGLAEVGDEQFF.

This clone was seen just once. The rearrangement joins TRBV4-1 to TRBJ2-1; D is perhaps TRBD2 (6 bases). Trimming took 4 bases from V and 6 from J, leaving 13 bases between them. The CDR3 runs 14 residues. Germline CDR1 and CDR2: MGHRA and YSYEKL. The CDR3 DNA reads TGCGCCAGCAGCCTGTTAGGGCGGGGCAATGAGCAGTTCTTC. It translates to CASSLLGRGNEQFF.

Here the CDR3 reads CASSGVAAIQETQYF. Here the CDR3 DNA reads TGTGCCAGCAGTGGGGTAGCGGCGATACAAGAGACCCAGTACTTC. The rearrangement joins TRBV28 to TRBJ2-5, with D perhaps TRBD2 (6 bases). Germline V gene sequence: CDR1 MDHEN, CDR2 SYDVKM. The CDR3 extends over 15 amino acids. The V end lost 5 bases, the J end lost 2 bases, and 15 bases lay between the germline ends.

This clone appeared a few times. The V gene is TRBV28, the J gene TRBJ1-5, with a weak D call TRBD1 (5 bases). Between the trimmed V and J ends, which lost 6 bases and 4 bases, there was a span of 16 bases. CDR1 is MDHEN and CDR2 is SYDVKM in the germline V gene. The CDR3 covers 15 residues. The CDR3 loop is CASSKQGRLNQPQHF. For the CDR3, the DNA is TGTGCCAGCAGCAAGCAGGGCAGGCTGAATCAGCCCCAGCATTTT. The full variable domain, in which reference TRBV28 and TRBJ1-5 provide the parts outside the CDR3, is DVKVTQSSRYLVKRTGEKVFLECVQDMDHENMFWYRQDPGLGLRLIYFSYDVKMKEKGDIPEGYSVSREKKERFSLILESASTNQTSMYLCASSKQGRLNQPQHFGDGTRLSIL.

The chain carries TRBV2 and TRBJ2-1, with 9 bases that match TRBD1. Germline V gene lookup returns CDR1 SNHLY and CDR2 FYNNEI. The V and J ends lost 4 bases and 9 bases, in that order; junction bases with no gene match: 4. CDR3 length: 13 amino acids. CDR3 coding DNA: TGTGCCAGCAGTGGGGACAGGGTCGGTGAGCAGTTCTTC. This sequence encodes CASSGDRVGEQFF. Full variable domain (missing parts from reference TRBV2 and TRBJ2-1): EPEVTQTPSHQVTQMGQEVILRCVPISNHLYFYWYRQILGQKVEFLVSFYNNEISEKSEIFDDQFSVERPDGSNFTLKIRSTKLEDSAMYFCASSGDRVGEQFFGPGTRLTVL.

CDR3 DNA sequence: TGTGCCAGTAGTGCTAATGCTCCGGGCCTCGGGGGCCAAGAGACCCAGTACTTC. Protein sequence: CASSANAPGLGGQETQYF. This chain joins TRBV19 and TRBJ2-5; a weak D match, TRBD2 (6 bases). The CDR3 sequence is 18 residues long. Trimming left V 5 bases short and J 1 base short, with 23 bases between. The germline V gene encodes CDR1 LNHDA and CDR2 SQIVND (reference sequence).

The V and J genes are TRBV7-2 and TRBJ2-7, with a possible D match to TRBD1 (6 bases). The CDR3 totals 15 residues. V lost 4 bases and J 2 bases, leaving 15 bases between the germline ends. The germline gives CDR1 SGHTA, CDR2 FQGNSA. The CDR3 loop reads CASSSDRQTTYEQYF. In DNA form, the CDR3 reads TGTGCCAGCAGCTCCGACAGGCAAACCACCTACGAGCAGTACTTC.

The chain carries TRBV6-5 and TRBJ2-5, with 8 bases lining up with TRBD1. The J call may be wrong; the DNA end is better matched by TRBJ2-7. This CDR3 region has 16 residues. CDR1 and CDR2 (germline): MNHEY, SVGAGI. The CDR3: CASSYFATGTGYEQYF. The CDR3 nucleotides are TGTGCCAGCAGTTATTTTGCTACCGGGACAGGCTACGAGCAGTACTTC.

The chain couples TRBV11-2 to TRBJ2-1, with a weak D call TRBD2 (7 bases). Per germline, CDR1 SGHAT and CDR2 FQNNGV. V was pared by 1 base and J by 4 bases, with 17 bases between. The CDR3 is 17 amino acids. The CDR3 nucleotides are TGTGCCAGCAGCTTAGCCCTCGGGGAGGGACAATACAATGAGCAGTTCTTC. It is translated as CASSLALGEGQYNEQFF.

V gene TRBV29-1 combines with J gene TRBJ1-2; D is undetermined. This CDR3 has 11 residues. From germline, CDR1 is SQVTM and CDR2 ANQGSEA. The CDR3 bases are TGCATTACTGGCGGGGACTATGGCTACACCTTC. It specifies CITGGDYGYTF. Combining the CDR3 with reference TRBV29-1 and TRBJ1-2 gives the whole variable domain SAVISQKPSRDICQRGTSLTIQCQVDSQVTMMFWYRQQPGQSLTLIATANQGSEATYESGFVIDKFPISRPNLTFSTLTVSNMSPEDSSIYLCITGGDYGYTFGSGTRLTVV.

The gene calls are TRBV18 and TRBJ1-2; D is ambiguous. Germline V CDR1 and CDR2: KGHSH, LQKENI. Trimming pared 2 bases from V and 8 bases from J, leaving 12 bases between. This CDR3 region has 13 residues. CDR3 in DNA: TGTGCCAGCTCACCATTGGGTCTAGAAGGCTACACCTTC. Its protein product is CASSPLGLEGYTF.

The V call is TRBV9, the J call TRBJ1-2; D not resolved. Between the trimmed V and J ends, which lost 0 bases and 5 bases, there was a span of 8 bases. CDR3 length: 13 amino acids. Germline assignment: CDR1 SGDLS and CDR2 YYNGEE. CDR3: CASSVDSRYGYTF. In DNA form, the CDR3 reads TGTGCCAGCAGCGTAGACTCGCGTTATGGCTACACCTTC.

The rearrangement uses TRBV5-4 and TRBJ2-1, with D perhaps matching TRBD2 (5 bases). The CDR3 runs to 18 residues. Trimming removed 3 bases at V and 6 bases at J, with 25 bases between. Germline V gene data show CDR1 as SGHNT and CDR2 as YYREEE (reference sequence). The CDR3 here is CASSSPAASRGRGNEQFF. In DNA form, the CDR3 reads TGTGCCAGCAGCTCGCCGGCGGCTAGCCGGGGTCGAGGCAATGAGCAGTTCTTC. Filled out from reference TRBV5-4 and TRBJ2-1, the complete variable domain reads ETGVTQSPTHLIKTRGQQVTLRCSSQSGHNTVSWYQQALGQGPQFIFQYYREEENGRGNFPPRFSGLQFPNYSSELNVNALELDDSALYLCASSSPAASRGRGNEQFFGPGTRLTVL.

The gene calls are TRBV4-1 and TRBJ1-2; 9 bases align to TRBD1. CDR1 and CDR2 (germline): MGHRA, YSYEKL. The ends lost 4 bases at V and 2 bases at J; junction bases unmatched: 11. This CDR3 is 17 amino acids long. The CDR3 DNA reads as TGCGCCAGCAGCCGAAGAATTACAGGGGGCATGAACTATGGCTACACCTTC. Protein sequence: CASSRRITGGMNYGYTF.

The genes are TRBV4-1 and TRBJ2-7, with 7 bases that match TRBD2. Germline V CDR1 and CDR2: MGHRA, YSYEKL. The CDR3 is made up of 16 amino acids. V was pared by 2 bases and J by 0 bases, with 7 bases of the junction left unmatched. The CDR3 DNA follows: TGCGCCAGCAGCCAATATAACGGGGAGGGCTCCTACGAGCAGTACTTC. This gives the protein CASSQYNGEGSYEQYF.

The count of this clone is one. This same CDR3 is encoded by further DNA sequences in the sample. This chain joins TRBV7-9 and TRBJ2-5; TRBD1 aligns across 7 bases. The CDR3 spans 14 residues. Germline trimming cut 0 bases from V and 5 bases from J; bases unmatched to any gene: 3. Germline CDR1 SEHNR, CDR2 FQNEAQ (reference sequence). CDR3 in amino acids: CASSLAGGRETQYF. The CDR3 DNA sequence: TGTGCCAGCAGCTTAGCAGGGGGCCGGGAGACCCAGTACTTC.

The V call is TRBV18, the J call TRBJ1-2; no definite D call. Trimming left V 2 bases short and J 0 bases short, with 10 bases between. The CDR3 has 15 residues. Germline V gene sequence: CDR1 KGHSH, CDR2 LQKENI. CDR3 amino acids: CASSPERLANYGYTF. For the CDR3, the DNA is TGTGCCAGCTCACCAGAGAGGCTAGCTAACTATGGCTACACCTTC.

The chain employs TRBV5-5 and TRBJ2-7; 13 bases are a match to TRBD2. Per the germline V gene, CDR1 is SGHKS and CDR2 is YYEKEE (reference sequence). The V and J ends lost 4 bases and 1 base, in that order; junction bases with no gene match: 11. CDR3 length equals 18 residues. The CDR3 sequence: CASSATGTSGILSYEQYF. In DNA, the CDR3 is TGTGCCAGCAGCGCCACCGGGACTAGCGGGATCTTATCCTACGAGCAGTACTTC.